The clone carrying this TCR beta chain was observed a few times. This CDR3 spans 13 amino acids. Deletions cut 1 base from V and 3 bases from J, with 8 bases between. Germline loops: CDR1 SGHRS, CDR2 YFSETQ. The sample comes from a study of blood T cell repertoires in COVID-19. On the study more broadly: The United States, Italy and Spain were the sources of the acute and convalescent COVID-19 samples. T cells, B-cell-depleted T cells, or PBMCs provided the cDNA or gDNA that served as material.

As processed by the authors: Researchers report that nucleated cell counts were estimated from reference gene primer amplification. Sequencing was performed with immunoSEQ multiplex PCR; in TCRdb, only in-frame clones are kept and a portion is missing. From that table come the V and J calls and clone size; the DNA was used to work out D and trimming. This sample has some 180,000 clones, with roughly nine tenths found just once. V is TRBV5-1 and J is TRBJ2-7; D gene uncertain. Sequenced material: peripheral blood. This receptor was taken from a man aged 65-85 years with active or convalescent COVID-19. The CDR3 loop reads CASSLHSDYEQYF. The DNA for the CDR3 is TGCGCCAGCAGCTTGCACAGTGACTACGAGCAGTACTTC.